These 31 T cell receptor beta chains came from one sample sequenced in a study of TIL therapy for anti-PD-1-resistant metastatic lung cancer. Stated time point: pre-treatment sample, taken before nivolumab and TIL therapy. This was the immunoSEQ v3 assay. Libraries were prepared by immunoSEQ multiplex PCR; TCRdb keeps only in-frame clonotypes and omits some of them. This sample has tens of thousands of clones; about 80% occur once, and the top ten carry about 14%. The material was blood, obtained at baseline. These receptors were taken from a man between 65 and 79 years old with non-small cell lung cancer.

The chain is built from TRBV7-9 and TRBJ2-5, with a tentative D call TRBD2 (6 bases). The J call may be faulty, since TRBJ2-7 better matches the DNA end. CDR1 and CDR2 from the germline V gene are SEHNR and FQNEAQ (reference sequence). This CDR3 contains 13 residues. The CDR3 DNA sequence: TGTGCCAGCACCATGGGACTTTCTTACGAGCAGTACTTC. It is translated as CASTMGLSYEQYF.

This sequence joins TRBV10-1 and TRBJ2-1, with D unclear. Trimming removed 4 bases from V and 10 bases from J, with 11 bases in between. The CDR3 totals 12 residues. Germline CDR1 reads WNHNN; CDR2 reads SYGVQD (reference sequence). CDR3 in amino acids: CASSASVGEQFF. In DNA form, the CDR3 reads TGCGCCAGCAGTGCGTCTGTTGGGGAGCAGTTCTTC.

This sequence joins TRBV28 and TRBJ2-7; possibly TRBD2 for D (5 bases). The CDR3 contains 18 residues. V lost 3 bases and J 2 bases, leaving 23 bases between the germline ends. CDR1 is MDHEN and CDR2 is SYDVKM in the germline V gene. The CDR3 spells CASSLLVGYGSSTYEQYF. CDR3 DNA: TGTGCCAGCAGTTTGTTGGTGGGGTATGGGTCTAGCACCTACGAGCAGTACTTC.

J is TRBJ1-1 and V is TRBV7-2; D ambiguous. The CDR3 has 13 residues. Per germline, CDR1 SGHTA and CDR2 FQGNSA. The germline V and J ends were trimmed by 5 bases and 4 bases, with 11 bases remaining between them. CDR3 sequence (DNA): TGTGCCAGCAGCGTCCGTATGGGCACTGAAGCTTTCTTT. Translation: CASSVRMGTEAFF.

The rearrangement joins TRBV19 to TRBJ1-2; D possibly corresponds to TRBD1 (5 bases). The CDR3 is made up of 13 amino acids. Germline V CDR1 and CDR2: LNHDA, SQIVND (reference sequence). V was cut by 4 bases and J by 2 bases, with 8 bases left in between. The CDR3 DNA follows: TGTGCCAGTAGTAAGGACAAGAACTATGGCTACACCTTC. It is translated as CASSKDKNYGYTF.

The V and J genes are TRBV7-2 and TRBJ2-2; 7 positions agree with TRBD2. Per the germline V gene, CDR1 is SGHTA and CDR2 is FQGNSA. V lost 1 base, J lost 1 base, and 3 bases stayed unmatched. The length of the CDR3 is 16 residues. CDR3 in DNA: TGTGCCAGCAGCTTAGTAGGCGGGGGGAACACCGGGGAGCTGTTTTTT. Its translation: CASSLVGGGNTGELFF. The whole variable domain, remainder taken from reference TRBV7-2 and TRBJ2-2, is GAGVSQSPSNKVTEKGKDVELRCDPISGHTALYWYRQSLGQGLEFLIYFQGNSAPDKSGLPSDRFSAERTGGSVSTLTIQRTQQEDSAVYLCASSLVGGGNTGELFFGEGSRLTVL.

This sequence joins TRBV28 and TRBJ1-1; D uncertain. Per the germline V gene, CDR1 is MDHEN and CDR2 is SYDVKM. This CDR3 is 16 amino acids long. V shed 4 bases and J shed 3 bases, with 18 bases lying between them. The chain's CDR3 is CASSSVQMSWDTEAFF. The CDR3 DNA follows: TGTGCCAGCAGTTCCGTTCAGATGAGTTGGGACACTGAAGCTTTCTTT.

The V gene is TRBV5-4, the J gene TRBJ2-3; D tentatively reads TRBD1 or TRBD2 (5 bases each). This CDR3 is built from 15 residues. Trimming removed 0 bases at V and 1 base at J, with 9 bases between. Germline values: CDR1 SGHNT, CDR2 YYREEE (reference sequence). CDR3 nucleotide sequence: TGTGCCAGCAGCTTGGCTTTGGGGGGCACAGATACGCAGTATTTT. Its translation: CASSLALGGTDTQYF.

The V and J genes are TRBV7-8 and TRBJ2-1; the match to TRBD1 covers 8 bases. The CDR3 has 15 residues. From germline, CDR1 is SGHVS and CDR2 FQNEAQ. The trim removed 4 bases at V and 2 bases at J, leaving 4 bases unmatched. CDR3 sequence (DNA): TGTGCCAGCAGCTCCGGGACAGGCGCCTACAATGAGCAGTTCTTC. It codes for CASSSGTGAYNEQFF.

The V gene is TRBV27, the J gene TRBJ2-7, with 8 bases aligning to TRBD1. Per germline, CDR1 MNHEY and CDR2 SMNVEV (reference sequence). This CDR3 spans 15 amino acids. V shed 2 bases and J 1 base; nucleotides not matched to a gene: 4. As DNA, the CDR3 is TGTGCCAGCAGTTTAAGGACAGGGCCGTCCTACGAGCAGTACTTC. It is translated as CASSLRTGPSYEQYF.

The CDR3 nucleotides are TGTGCCAGCAGCGTACGACAGGTCTATGGCTACACCTTC. The encoded protein is CASSVRQVYGYTF. The rearrangement links TRBV13 to TRBJ1-2; maybe TRBD1 (6 bases). This CDR3 has 13 amino acids. Looked up from germline, CDR1 is PRHDT and CDR2 is FYEKMQ (reference sequence). V was shortened by 5 bases and J by 4 bases, with 11 bases between the two germline ends.

In the case of this clone: A junction boundary mismatches the germline segment, possibly from a read error. V usage is TRBV10-1 and J usage is TRBJ2-5, with D perhaps given as TRBD1 or TRBD2 (5 bases each). The CDR3 totals 13 residues. The germline V gene has CDR1 WNHNN and CDR2 SYGVQD (reference sequence). CDR3 DNA sequence: TGCGCCAGCATTAGGGACCGTAAAGAGGCCCAGTACTTC. Translating it yields CASIRDRKEAQYF.

The chain has TRBV27 and TRBJ2-2; weak D call: TRBD1 (6 bases). CDR3 length: 20 amino acids. Germline CDR1 MNHEY, CDR2 SMNVEV (reference sequence). Trimming shortened V by 2 bases and J by 4 bases, and 26 bases separated the two germline ends. The CDR3 DNA reads as TGTGCCAGCAGTTTACGCCCCCCGGGACACACACAATATGGCACCGGGGAGCTGTTTTTT. It codes for CASSLRPPGHTQYGTGELFF.

In its sample, this clone was seen a few times. CDR3 DNA sequence: TGCGCCAGAGCTAAAGGGCGACGTAACGAGCAGTACTTC. It encodes CARAKGRRNEQYF. This chain links TRBV10-1 with TRBJ2-7; D is ambiguous. The V gene's germline CDR1 is WNHNN and CDR2 SYGVQD (reference sequence). V gave up 9 bases and J gave up 5 bases, with 17 bases separating them. The CDR3 length is 13 residues.

V and J are TRBV5-1 and TRBJ1-5; D not resolved. CDR3 size: 13 residues. The V end was cut by 0 bases, the J end by 5 bases, with 6 bases between. Per the germline V gene, CDR1 is SGHRS and CDR2 is YFSETQ. CDR3: CASSLAGDQPQHF. The CDR3 DNA reads TGCGCCAGCAGCTTGGCTGGGGATCAGCCCCAGCATTTT.

This chain links TRBV6-4 with TRBJ2-3; D is undetermined. Between the trimmed V and J ends, which lost 0 bases and 4 bases, there was a span of 5 bases. Germline V CDR1 and CDR2: MRHNA, SNTAGT. The CDR3 is made up of 13 amino acids. The CDR3 sequence: CASSDSNADTQYF. The CDR3, as DNA: TGTGCCAGCAGTGACTCTAACGCAGATACGCAGTATTTT.

This sequence joins TRBV6-5 and TRBJ2-5, with D unclear. The J call may be incorrect, as the DNA end agrees better with TRBJ2-7. Looked up from germline, CDR1 is MNHEY and CDR2 is SVGAGI. The CDR3 runs 13 residues. As DNA, the CDR3 is TGTGCCAGCAGTTCGGAACATGGCTACGAGCAGTACTTC. Protein product: CASSSEHGYEQYF.

This sequence joins TRBV7-9 and TRBJ1-1; D remains unclear. CDR3 length: 14 amino acids. CDR1 SEHNR and CDR2 FQNEAQ come from the germline V gene (reference sequence). Trimming pared 5 bases from V and 3 bases from J, leaving 13 bases between. The CDR3 DNA sequence: TGTGCCAGCAGCCCTGGAGGGATTGACACTGAAGCTTTCTTT. Translation gives CASSPGGIDTEAFF.

The chain carries TRBV6-1 and TRBJ2-5; D might be TRBD2 (6 bases). The germline gives CDR1 MNHNS, CDR2 SASEGT. The germline V and J ends were trimmed by 7 bases and 4 bases, with 13 bases remaining between them. The CDR3 contains 13 residues. In nucleotides, the CDR3 is TGTGCCAGCACCGGGAGTCAGGGAGAGACCCAGTACTTC. It specifies CASTGSQGETQYF.

The J gene is TRBJ2-3, the V gene TRBV20-1; D is ambiguous. V gave up 3 bases and J gave up 2 bases, with 3 bases separating them. The CDR3 sequence is 11 residues long. The germline V gene encodes CDR1 DFQATT and CDR2 SNEGSKA (reference sequence). CDR3 nucleotides: TGCAGTGCTAGCGTCACAGATACGCAGTATTTT. Its translation: CSASVTDTQYF.

This chain links TRBV5-1 with TRBJ2-3, with TRBD2 as a possible D gene (6 bases). The germline CDR1 and CDR2 sequences are SGHRS and YFSETQ. V was clipped by 4 bases and J by 0 bases, with 12 bases between them. CDR3 length equals 15 residues. Here the CDR3 reads CASSALAESTDTQYF. CDR3 DNA: TGCGCCAGCAGCGCCTTAGCGGAGAGCACAGATACGCAGTATTTT.

This chain connects TRBV18 to TRBJ1-4, with 9 nucleotides matching TRBD1. Trimming at V came to 1 base and at J to 12 bases, leaving 3 bases not matched to a gene. The CDR3 has 13 residues. CDR1 and CDR2 from the germline V gene are KGHSH and LQKENI. CDR3 in DNA: TGTGCCAGCTCACCACGACAGGGGGAAGAACTGTTTTTT. Amino acids: CASSPRQGEELFF.

This clone has only a few counts. This rearrangement joins TRBV19 to TRBJ1-2, with a tentative D call TRBD1 (5 bases). CDR3 length: 13 residues. Germline V gene lookup returns CDR1 LNHDA and CDR2 SQIVND (reference sequence). V gave up 6 bases and J gave up 8 bases, with 16 bases separating them. The DNA for the CDR3 is TGTGCCAGTAGGACTAGTCAGGGACGGGGCTACACCTTC. Amino acids: CASRTSQGRGYTF.

By frequency in the sample, this clone is medium-sized. V gene TRBV4-2 combines with J gene TRBJ1-4; D remains unclear. Per germline, CDR1 LGHNA and CDR2 YNFKEQ. With 1 base removed from V and 16 bases from J, the gap between germline ends came to 13 bases. CDR3 length: 12 residues. CDR3 residues: CASSQAQDFQFF. Here the CDR3 DNA reads TGTGCCAGCAGCCAAGCCCAGGACTTTCAGTTTTTT.

V and J are TRBV6-1 and TRBJ2-7, with D possibly matching TRBD2 (6 bases). In germline, CDR1 is MNHNS, CDR2 SASEGT. The V end lost 8 bases, the J end lost 2 bases, and 13 bases lay between the germline ends. The CDR3 has 13 residues. The CDR3 region is CASWGVTPYEQYF. CDR3 nucleotide sequence: TGTGCCAGCTGGGGGGTTACCCCCTACGAGCAGTACTTC.

The chain joins TRBV11-2 to TRBJ1-1, with D possibly matching TRBD1 (6 bases). This CDR3 comprises 15 residues. Germline CDR1 reads SGHAT; CDR2 reads FQNNGV. Trimming took off 1 base at V and 5 bases at J, with 14 bases between the two ends. DNA for the CDR3: TGTGCCAGCAGCTTAGTCTCCAGGGGAGATACTGAAGCTTTCTTT. It specifies CASSLVSRGDTEAFF.

The chain recombines TRBV18 with TRBJ2-3; D is uncertain. Germline V gene data show CDR1 as KGHSH and CDR2 as LQKENI. The ends were cut back, 3 bases at V and 3 bases at J, with 4 bases in the middle. The CDR3 totals 12 residues. CDR3: CASSPETDTQYF. CDR3 sequence (DNA): TGTGCCAGCTCACCGGAGACAGATACGCAGTATTTT. The full variable domain, its missing parts supplied by reference TRBV18 and TRBJ2-3, is NAGVMQNPRHLVRRRGQEARLRCSPMKGHSHVYWYRQLPEEGLKFMVYLQKENIIDESGMPKERFSAEFPKEGPSILRIQQVVRGDSAAYFCASSPETDTQYFGPGTRLTVL.

The genes are TRBV18 and TRBJ1-5; unclear D gene. Germline assignment: CDR1 KGHSH and CDR2 LQKENI. The V end was cut by 6 bases, the J end by 1 base, with 7 bases between. CDR3 size: 13 residues. Here the CDR3 DNA reads TGTGCCAGCTCCCCTGAGAGCAATCAGCCCCAGCATTTT. Encoded protein: CASSPESNQPQHF.

The V and J genes are TRBV5-4 and TRBJ2-1, with D possibly being TRBD2 (6 bases). The CDR3 spans 14 residues. CDR1 is SGHNT, CDR2 YYREEE, per germline (reference sequence). V was trimmed by 6 bases and J by 4 bases, leaving 14 bases between them. The CDR3 DNA sequence: TGTGCCAGCACCACGGGGACTCAATACAATGAGCAGTTCTTC. Its translation: CASTTGTQYNEQFF.

This chain joins TRBV7-3 and TRBJ2-5, with TRBD1 matching over 9 bases. The DNA end lines up better with TRBJ2-7; the J call may be wrong. Germline V gene data show CDR1 as SGHTA and CDR2 as FQGTGA. This CDR3 spans 15 amino acids. The CDR3 loop reads CASSLTGQGINEQYF. CDR3 bases: TGTGCCAGCAGCTTAACGGGACAGGGAATCAACGAGCAGTACTTC.

This chain joins TRBV29-1 and TRBJ1-1; 9 bases match TRBD1. CDR1 and CDR2 from the germline V gene are SQVTM and ANQGSEA. The V and J ends lost 4 bases and 7 bases, in that order; junction bases with no gene match: 13. The CDR3 totals 15 residues. The CDR3 reads CSVVAGTGLMNEAFF. The CDR3 DNA follows: TGCAGCGTTGTAGCCGGGACAGGGTTGATGAATGAAGCTTTCTTT.